The clone carrying this TCR beta chain was observed a few times. This entry comes from a study of Graves' ophthalmopathy and Graves' hyperthyroidism. RNA transcripts yielded amplified TCR beta CDR3 regions. First-round RT-PCR used HTBI primers; second-round multiplex PCR followed. TCRdb analysed the multiplex PCR reads with MiXCR anew, one entry per CDR3 protein. The sample holds almost 750,000 distinct CDR3 sequences, approximately 40% seen once. V lost 5 bases and J lost 4, with 14 bases in between. This CDR3 region has 14 residues. The germline CDR1 and CDR2 sequences are SNHLY and FYNNEI. The sequencing sample was made of peripheral blood. This TCR was recovered from an adult man with Graves' ophthalmopathy. The J gene is TRBJ1-1, the V gene TRBV2; the D is unclear. The DNA of the CDR3 is TGTGCCAGCAGTCCAAAATTCCAAGGCACTGAAGCTTTCTTT. It translates to CASSPKFQGTEAFF.